A selection of T cell receptor beta chains follows, all from one sample in a study of blood T cell repertoires in COVID-19. The protocol was immunoSEQ multiplex PCR, while the TCRdb copy is restricted to in-frame clones and leaves out a portion. The sample has about 200,000 clones, about 86% seen once. The sample taken for sequencing was peripheral blood. Receptors originate from a woman in her sixties or seventies with acute or convalescent COVID-19. The CDR3 runs from the conserved cysteine through the conserved F or W. D genes are given only for firm matches. For some rows the clone size is stated as once, few or many, or as a class when expanded; others skip it.

>TRBV11-3|TRBD2|NA|TRBJ2-1|16
TGTGCCAGCAGCTTGGCCGGGACTAGATCCTCCAATGAGCAGTTCTTC
CASSLAGTRSSNEQFF
>TRBV7-9|TRBD2|NA|TRBJ2-1|19
TGTGCCAGCAGTACCGTGAGACTAGCGGGAGGCCTTACCTACAATGAGCAGTTCTTC
CASSTVRLAGGLTYNEQFF
>TRBV9|NA|NA|TRBJ1-6|15
TGTGCCAGCAGCGTAGGGTCAGGGGACAATTCACCCCTCCACTTT
CASSVGSGDNSPLHF
>TRBV6-6|NA|NA|TRBJ1-5|15
TGTGCCAGCAGTTACTCGGGGAGGGAGGATCAGCCCCAGCATTTT
CASSYSGREDQPQHF
>TRBV3-1/TRBV3-2|NA|NA|TRBJ1-6|13
TGTGCCAGCAGCCGCAGCGGGCCCGAACCCCTCCACTTT
CASSRSGPEPLHF
>TRBV7-2|NA|NA|TRBJ1-1|14
TGTGCCAGCAGCTTAGGGACACCCAACACTGAAGCTTTCTTT
CASSLGTPNTEAFF
>TRBV16|TRBD1|NA|TRBJ1-5|17
TGTGCCAGCAGCCAAACAGGGGGTTTTTTCAGCAATCAGCCCCAGCATTTT
CASSQTGGFFSNQPQHF
>TRBV4-1|TRBD1|NA|TRBJ2-7|15
TGCGCCAGCAACCAAGGTTGGCAGGGGGCCTACGAGCAGTACTTC
CASNQGWQGAYEQYF
>TRBV7-3|TRBD2|NA|TRBJ2-3|15
TGTGCCAGCAGCCGATCAGGCGGGAGCTCAGATACGCAGTATTTT
CASSRSGGSSDTQYF
>TRBV18|NA|NA|TRBJ1-6|16
TGTGCCAGCTCACCGGTTCAGGGTTTTACTAATTCACCCCTCCACTTT
CASSPVQGFTNSPLHF
>TRBV4-1|TRBD2|NA|TRBJ2-3|18
TGCGCCAGCAGCCAGGGCGGACTAGCGGGGGGGAGGACAGATACGCAGTATTTT
CASSQGGLAGGRTDTQYF
>TRBV14|NA|NA|TRBJ2-1|16
TGTGCCAGCAGCCAAGAGGGAAAACGACAGTACAATGAGCAGTTCTTC
CASSQEGKRQYNEQFF
>TRBV4-2|NA|NA|TRBJ1-5|16
TGTGCCAGCAGCCAAGGGGGGGGCTATAGCAATCAGCCCCAGCATTTT
CASSQGGGYSNQPQHF
>TRBV5-5|NA|few|TRBJ1-5|13
TGTGCCAGCAGCTTACGTAGGGGGCAGCCCCAGCATTTT
CASSLRRGQPQHF
>TRBV19|TRBD1|NA|TRBJ1-2|14
TGTGCCAGTAGTATAAGGACAGGGCTTCGTGGCTACACCTTC
CASSIRTGLRGYTF
>TRBV7-9|NA|NA|TRBJ1-4|14
TGTGCCAGCAGCTCACAGGGCCGGGGTGAAAAACTGTTTTTT
CASSSQGRGEKLFF
>TRBV9|TRBD1|NA|TRBJ2-3|14
TGTGCCAGCAGCGTACGACAGGGGACAGATACGCAGTATTTT
CASSVRQGTDTQYF
>TRBV6-2/TRBV6-3|TRBD1|NA|TRBJ1-6|15
TGTGCCAGCAGTTGGGGACAGGGACTGAATTCACCCCTCCACTTT
CASSWGQGLNSPLHF
>TRBV28|TRBD2|few|TRBJ2-1|16
TGTGCCAGCAGCAGGACTAGCGGGAGCCGATACAATGAGCAGTTCTTC
CASSRTSGSRYNEQFF
>TRBV18|NA|once|TRBJ1-2|13
TGTGCCAGCTCACCACGGACGGGAGATGGCTACACCTTC
CASSPRTGDGYTF
>TRBV29-1|NA|NA|TRBJ2-5|12
TGCAGCGTGGACCCAGGGGGGGAGACCCAGTACTTC
CSVDPGGETQYF
>TRBV19|NA|NA|TRBJ1-2|14
TGTGCCAGTACCCCGAACAGGGTTAACTATGGCTACACCTTC
CASTPNRVNYGYTF
>TRBV7-8|TRBD1|NA|TRBJ2-5|15
TGTGCCAGCAGCTTAGAACCAGGGGGCTTCGAGACCCAGTACTTC
CASSLEPGGFETQYF
>TRBV19|NA|NA|TRBJ1-4|15
TGTGCCAGTAGTAGGCTCTGGGGGCAGGATGAAAAACTGTTTTTT
CASSRLWGQDEKLFF
>TRBV5-3|NA|NA|TRBJ1-4|19
TGTGCCAGAAGCTTGGGACGGGACATAGGTTTGGCAACTAATGAAAAACTGTTTTTT
CARSLGRDIGLATNEKLFF
>TRBV7-2|TRBD1|few|TRBJ1-4|15
TGTGCCAGCAGCTTATACAGGGGGGGAAATGAAAAACTGTTTTTT
CASSLYRGGNEKLFF
>TRBV10-3|NA|NA|TRBJ2-3|14
TGTGCCATCTCTGGGAGCTACGACACAGATACGCAGTATTTT
CAISGSYDTDTQYF
>TRBV6-5|TRBD1|NA|TRBJ1-5|16
TGTGCCAGCAGTTACCCCACAGGGGAGGGCAATCAGCCCCAGCATTTT
CASSYPTGEGNQPQHF
>TRBV4-2|NA|few|TRBJ2-2|14
TGTGCCAGCAGCGTAGTCACAGGCACCGGGGAGCTGTTTTTT
CASSVVTGTGELFF
>TRBV10-3|NA|NA|TRBJ2-7|14
TGTGCCATCAGTGGGATTCCTTCTCTAGACGAGCAGTACTTC
CAISGIPSLDEQYF
>TRBV21-1|NA|NA|TRBJ2-7|18
TGTGCCAGCAGCTCGAAATCTTTGACTAGCGGGGATACCTACGAGCAGTACTTC
CASSSKSLTSGDTYEQYF
>TRBV2|NA|NA|TRBJ2-6|13
TGTGCCAGCAGAGAGCCTGGGGCCAACGTCCTGACTTTC
CASREPGANVLTF
>TRBV5-1|NA|few|TRBJ1-1|18
TGCGCCAGCAGCTTAGTCCCCCTGGCGGGGCTTATGAACACTGAAGCTTTCTTT
CASSLVPLAGLMNTEAFF
>TRBV11-2|NA|NA|TRBJ2-4|15
TGTGCCAGCAGCCCCCTCGAGGGATGGGAAAACATTCAGTACTTC
CASSPLEGWENIQYF
>TRBV28|TRBD2|NA|TRBJ2-3|13
TGTGCCAGCACTAGCGGGAGGGTTAATACGCAGTATTTT
CASTSGRVNTQYF
>TRBV7-2|NA|NA|TRBJ1-2|14
TGTGCCAGCAGCTTACGGCCAGGCCGCTATGGCTACACCTTC
CASSLRPGRYGYTF
>TRBV9|TRBD1|NA|TRBJ2-4|16
TGTGCCAGCAGCGTAGCCCCGACAGGGGCCAAAAACATTCAGTACTTC
CASSVAPTGAKNIQYF
>TRBV18|TRBD2|once|TRBJ2-1|12
TGTGCCAGCTCACCACCCGGGGGGGAGCAGTTCTTC
CASSPPGGEQFF
>TRBV18|NA|NA|TRBJ2-2|15
TGTGCCAGCTCACCAGAGGCATTACCGACCGGGGAGCTGTTTTTT
CASSPEALPTGELFF
>TRBV3-1/TRBV3-2|NA|NA|TRBJ2-7|14
TGTGCCAGCAGCCAAGCGACAGGATCCTACGAGCAGTACTTC
CASSQATGSYEQYF
>TRBV12-3/TRBV12-4|TRBD1|NA|TRBJ2-7|13
TGTGCCAGCAGGACCTGGACAGGTGGCGAGCAGTACTTC
CASRTWTGGEQYF